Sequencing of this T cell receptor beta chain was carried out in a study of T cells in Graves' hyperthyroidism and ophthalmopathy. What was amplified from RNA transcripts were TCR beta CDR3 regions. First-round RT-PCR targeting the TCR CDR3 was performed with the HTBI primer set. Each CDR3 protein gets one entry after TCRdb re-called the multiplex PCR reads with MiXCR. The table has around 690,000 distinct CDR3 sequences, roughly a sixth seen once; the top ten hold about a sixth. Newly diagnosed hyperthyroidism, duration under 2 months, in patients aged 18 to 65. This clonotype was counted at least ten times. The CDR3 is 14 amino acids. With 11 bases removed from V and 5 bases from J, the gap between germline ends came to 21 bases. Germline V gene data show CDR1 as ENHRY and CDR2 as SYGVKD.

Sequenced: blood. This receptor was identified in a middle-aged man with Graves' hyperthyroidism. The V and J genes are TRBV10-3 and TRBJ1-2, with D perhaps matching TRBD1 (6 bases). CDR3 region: CASLGDKGEYGYTF. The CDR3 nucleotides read TGTGCCTCCCTGGGTGACAAGGGGGAGTATGGCTACACCTTC.